This TCR beta chain came from a study of human T cells and chemical hapten exposure. Time point in this sample: patch test 2, 6 weeks after DPC sensitization. Treatment meaning: therapeutic diphenylcyclopropenone sensitization with weekly scalp DPC. Every patch test was put on after a blood sample was taken. TCRdb re-called the RACE reads with MiXCR, one entry per CDR3 protein. The table has about 380,000 distinct CDR3 sequences, roughly 6.3% seen once. Deletions cut 0 bases from V and 5 bases from J, with 8 bases between. Germline CDR1 and CDR2: LGHNA and YNFKEQ. The CDR3 spans 14 residues. This TCR was recovered from a young woman with alopecia areata. Some clones in this sample may be carry-over from other donors' samples. This chain joins TRBV4-2 and TRBJ1-5, with TRBD1 as a possible D gene (5 bases). The sample was whole blood, taken in connection with sensitization to the hapten diphenylcyclopropenone (DPC). The CDR3 sequence: CASSQEGGDQPQHF. CDR3 sequence (DNA): TGTGCCAGCAGCCAAGAAGGAGGGGATCAGCCCCAGCATTTT.